This entry lists 6 T cell receptor beta chains sequenced from one sample in a study of CD8 T cells in ankylosing spondylitis. TCRdb reprocessed the 5' RACE reads via MiXCR and lists one record per CDR3 protein. The data show around 150,000 distinct CDR3 sequences, around 7.9% seen once. Sequenced sample: blood, either unsorted or a sorted T cell fraction (not recorded which). The receptors stem from a female donor with ankylosing spondylitis or in good health (not recorded which).

The table lists this clonotype with many counts. This rearrangement joins TRBV9 to TRBJ2-3; weak D call: TRBD1 (5 bases). Germline CDR1 and CDR2: SGDLS and YYNGEE. The CDR3 covers 15 residues. The V end was cut by 0 bases, the J end by 3 bases, with 11 bases between. Here the CDR3 reads CASSVEGVRTDTQYF. In DNA, the CDR3 is TGTGCCAGCAGCGTAGAAGGGGTGAGAACAGATACGCAGTATTTT.

This clonotype was observed a handful of times. V and J are TRBV7-9 and TRBJ1-2; 7 positions agree with TRBD1. The length of the CDR3 is 15 residues. V was clipped by 5 bases and J by 3 bases; unmatched bases: 9. Germline V gene sequence: CDR1 SEHNR, CDR2 FQNEAQ (reference sequence). The CDR3, as DNA: TGTGCCAGCAGCCTTGACAGGGAGGTTCACTATGGCTACACCTTC. Translated: CASSLDREVHYGYTF. The entire variable domain, with the rest obtained from reference TRBV7-9 and TRBJ1-2, is as follows: DTGVSQNPRHKITKRGQNVTFRCDPISEHNRLYWYRQTLGQGPEFLTYFQNEAQLEKSRLLSDRFSAERPKGSFSTLEIQRTEQGDSAMYLCASSLDREVHYGYTFGSGTRLTVV.

This clonotype was observed once. This sequence joins TRBV10-3 and TRBJ1-2, with TRBD1 identical over 8 bases. CDR3 length: 15 amino acids. V gave up 11 bases and J gave up 7 bases; unmatched junction bases: 18. Looked up from germline, CDR1 is ENHRY and CDR2 is SYGVKD. The CDR3 spells CAAQGAGVSGSGYTF. The CDR3 region has the DNA TGTGCCGCCCAGGGGGCAGGGGTCAGTGGATCTGGCTACACCTTC.

Many counts were recorded for this clonotype. This chain joins TRBV5-1 and TRBJ2-3, with 8 bases lining up with TRBD1. Unmatched junction bases numbered 7, after V lost 4 bases and J lost 6 bases. Per the germline V gene, CDR1 is SGHRS and CDR2 is YFSETQ. The CDR3 contains 14 residues. CDR3 sequence: CASSPDRVKDTQYF. CDR3 in DNA: TGCGCCAGCAGCCCGGACAGGGTGAAGGATACGCAGTATTTT.

This clonotype appeared many times. The chain carries TRBV29-1 and TRBJ1-1; tentatively, D is TRBD1 (5 bases). CDR1 is SQVTM and CDR2 is ANQGSEA in the germline V gene. This CDR3 spans 13 amino acids. Trimming cost V 4 bases and J 4 bases, with 13 bases left between them. The CDR3 here is CSVGRARGTEAFF. The CDR3 DNA reads TGCAGCGTTGGAAGGGCAAGGGGCACTGAAGCTTTCTTT.

This clonotype was counted ten times or more. The rearrangement uses TRBV4-1 and TRBJ2-1; possibly TRBD2 for D (5 bases). V was trimmed by 0 bases and J by 1 base, leaving 10 bases between them. The CDR3 has 16 residues. The germline CDR1 and CDR2 sequences are MGHRA and YSYEKL. The CDR3 nucleotides read TGCGCCAGCAGCCAAGATCAGAGCGGTTCCTACAATGAGCAGTTCTTC. Protein sequence: CASSQDQSGSYNEQFF.